Below, 28 T cell receptor beta chains from the same sample are listed, as sequenced in a study of T cell responses to AZD1222 COVID-19 vaccine. This table comes from immunoSEQ multiplex PCR, and its TCRdb copy is limited to in-frame clones, with some not included. The sample consists of approximately 120,000 clones, around 85% of them appearing once. Specimen: peripheral blood, collected 28 days after the second AZD1222 dose. Receptors originate from an adult who received the AZD1222 COVID-19 vaccine.

J is TRBJ1-4 and V is TRBV7-9, with D hard to call. This CDR3 region has 15 residues. V was clipped by 8 bases and J by 3 bases, with 16 bases between them. The germline gives CDR1 SEHNR, CDR2 FQNEAQ (reference sequence). CDR3 residues: CASVNVGQSNEKLFF. CDR3 nucleotide sequence: TGTGCCAGCGTGAATGTAGGTCAGTCTAATGAAAAACTGTTTTTT.

The V gene is TRBV6-2 or TRBV6-3, the J gene TRBJ1-5; maybe TRBD1 (5 bases). The length of the CDR3 is 15 residues. Germline CDR1 MNHEY, CDR2 SVGEGT. V lost 5 bases to trimming and J lost 2 bases, with 13 bases between them. CDR3 DNA: TGTGCCAGCAGTCCCCTGGTAGGGGGCAATCAGCCCCAGCATTTT. This translates into CASSPLVGGNQPQHF.

This chain connects TRBV3-1 (or the pseudogene TRBV3-2) to TRBJ1-1, with no clear D. The CDR3 is made up of 14 amino acids. V lost 0 bases to trimming and J lost 4 bases, with 9 bases between them. The germline CDR1 and CDR2 sequences are LGHDT and YNNKEL (reference sequence). CDR3 nucleotides: TGTGCCAGCAGCCAAGATCTTTGGGTCACTGAAGCTTTCTTT. Its protein is CASSQDLWVTEAFF.

The chain is built from TRBV6-5 and TRBJ1-2; D remains ambiguous. Germline lookup yields CDR1 MNHEY and CDR2 SVGAGI. This CDR3 spans 14 amino acids. With 7 bases removed from V and 4 bases from J, the gap between germline ends came to 16 bases. CDR3 residues: CASIESPFIYGYTF. In nucleotides, the CDR3 is TGTGCCAGCATCGAATCCCCCTTTATCTATGGCTACACCTTC.

The genes are TRBV3-1 (or the pseudogene TRBV3-2) and TRBJ1-4; D unclear. The CDR3 sequence is 14 residues long. CDR1 and CDR2 (germline): LGHDT, YNNKEL (reference sequence). V dropped 6 bases and J dropped 0 bases, with 8 bases sitting between them. CDR3 protein: CASRYHATNEKLFF. The CDR3 DNA reads TGTGCCAGCAGATACCACGCAACTAATGAAAAACTGTTTTTT.

The rearrangement links TRBV5-1 to TRBJ2-7; D gene ambiguous. The ends were cut back, 2 bases at V and 2 bases at J, with 17 bases in the middle. Germline values: CDR1 SGHRS, CDR2 YFSETQ. The CDR3 totals 16 residues. CDR3 sequence (DNA): TGCGCCAGCAGCTTCTCCCCAGGTCCTTCCCCCTACGAGCAGTACTTC. Encoded protein: CASSFSPGPSPYEQYF.

The chain joins TRBV5-4 to TRBJ2-1; 8 nucleotides agree with TRBD1. Per germline, CDR1 SGHNT and CDR2 YYREEE (reference sequence). V dropped 1 base and J dropped 8; count of bases not matched to a gene: 5. CDR3 length: 14 amino acids. The CDR3 is CASSLSTGVDEQFF. The CDR3 DNA sequence: TGTGCCAGCAGCTTGTCGACAGGGGTCGATGAGCAGTTCTTC.

V and J are TRBV27 and TRBJ1-5; TRBD1 matches at 8 bases. The V and J ends lost 5 bases and 3 bases, in that order; junction bases with no gene match: 6. Germline values: CDR1 MNHEY, CDR2 SMNVEV (reference sequence). There are 15 residues in the CDR3. CDR3 in amino acids: CASSLRTGSNQPQHF. CDR3 DNA sequence: TGTGCCAGCAGTCTCAGGACAGGGTCCAATCAGCCCCAGCATTTT.

The chain has TRBV7-9 and TRBJ2-1; D gene unclear. V lost 3 bases, J lost 14 bases, and 14 bases lay in between. This CDR3 comprises 12 residues. In germline, CDR1 is SEHNR, CDR2 FQNEAQ (reference sequence). DNA of the CDR3: TGTGCCAGCAGCTTTGGTAACGCTGGGAAGTTCTTC. It yields the protein CASSFGNAGKFF.

The V call is TRBV2, the J call TRBJ1-2; a weak D match, TRBD1 (5 bases). Germline loops: CDR1 SNHLY, CDR2 FYNNEI. V was cut by 6 bases and J by 7 bases, with 18 bases left in between. The CDR3 has 14 amino acids. CDR3 nucleotide sequence: TGTGCCAGCAGCGCAACGCAGGGTCAGGGTGGCTACACCTTC. Translating it yields CASSATQGQGGYTF. The whole variable domain, filled in from reference TRBV2 and TRBJ1-2, reads EPEVTQTPSHQVTQMGQEVILRCVPISNHLYFYWYRQILGQKVEFLVSFYNNEISEKSEIFDDQFSVERPDGSNFTLKIRSTKLEDSAMYFCASSATQGQGGYTFGSGTRLTVV.

The chain employs TRBV6-1 and TRBJ2-5; 7 bases are shared with TRBD1. The trim removed 3 bases at V and 3 bases at J, leaving 10 bases unmatched. The CDR3 sequence is 16 residues long. CDR1 is MNHNS and CDR2 is SASEGT in the germline V gene. The CDR3 sequence is CASSEVTAGGKETQYF. The CDR3 DNA reads as TGTGCCAGCAGTGAGGTTACGGCAGGGGGTAAAGAGACCCAGTACTTC.

The chain carries TRBV4-1 and TRBJ2-2; D perhaps matches TRBD2 (6 bases). Germline assignment: CDR1 MGHRA and CDR2 YSYEKL. Trimming stripped 0 bases from V and 4 bases from J, with 12 bases between. The CDR3 runs to 16 residues. This CDR3 reads CASSQEGGVITGELFF. The CDR3 DNA reads TGCGCCAGCAGCCAAGAGGGCGGGGTGATCACCGGGGAGCTGTTTTTT.

This clone was counted only a few times. This chain links TRBV7-2 with TRBJ2-2; possibly TRBD1 or TRBD2 for D (5 bases each). The length of the CDR3 is 17 residues. Germline values: CDR1 SGHTA, CDR2 FQGNSA. The germline V and J ends were trimmed by 5 bases and 5 bases, with 21 bases remaining between them. DNA for the CDR3: TGTGCCAGCAGCGCCCGGGACCCACTCCGTTTGACCGGGGAGCTGTTTTTT. This sequence encodes CASSARDPLRLTGELFF.

The genes are TRBV11-2 and TRBJ1-2, with 10 bases identical to TRBD1. V shed 5 bases and J 4 bases; nucleotides not matched to a gene: 10. The germline V gene has CDR1 SGHAT and CDR2 FQNNGV. The CDR3 loop spans 16 amino acids. CDR3 residues: CASSQTGTGAPYGYTF. Written as DNA, the CDR3 is TGTGCCAGCAGCCAGACCGGGACAGGGGCACCCTATGGCTACACCTTC.

This chain links TRBV6-1 with TRBJ2-1; TRBD1 matches 10 bases. The J segment lost 8 bases and the V segment lost 8 bases, leaving 15 bases of the junction unmatched. CDR3 length: 16 amino acids. Per germline, CDR1 MNHNS and CDR2 SASEGT. The CDR3 region has the DNA TGTGCCAGCGGTGCGGGTTGGACAGGGGGATGGGATGAGCAGTTCTTC. Translated: CASGAGWTGGWDEQFF.

This clone has just a few counts. The rearrangement joins TRBV6-5 to TRBJ1-2, with unresolved D. CDR1 MNHEY and CDR2 SVGAGI come from the germline V gene. The CDR3 spans 13 residues. The V gene lost 6 bases and the J gene lost 5 bases, with 13 bases spanning the gap. The CDR3 sequence: CASRASVGYGYTF. The CDR3 DNA follows: TGTGCCAGCAGGGCCTCCGTGGGGTATGGCTACACCTTC.

The rearrangement joins TRBV5-4 to TRBJ1-2; D gene ambiguous. The CDR3 consists of 13 residues. Germline loops: CDR1 SGHNT, CDR2 YYREEE (reference sequence). V shed 4 bases and J shed 5 bases, with 12 bases lying between them. Here the CDR3 reads CASSPTGGYGYTF. Here the CDR3 DNA reads TGTGCCAGCAGCCCCACCGGCGGTTATGGCTACACCTTC.

The chain recombines TRBV19 with TRBJ2-7; 14 nucleotides line up with TRBD2. The V gene end was trimmed by 8 bases and the J gene end by 3 bases; junction bases not matched to a gene: 3. Germline V CDR1 and CDR2: LNHDA, SQIVND (reference sequence). The CDR3 covers 14 residues. The DNA of the CDR3 is TGTGCCAGTGCGGGGACTAGCGGGGGCTACGAGCAGTACTTC. Its translation is CASAGTSGGYEQYF.

The V call is TRBV28, the J call TRBJ1-1; 7 bases align to TRBD1. V was clipped by 4 bases and J by 5 bases; unmatched bases: 4. Germline CDR1 is MDHEN and CDR2 is SYDVKM. The CDR3 length is 13 residues. CDR3 in DNA: TGTGCCAGCAGTTCGACAGGGCGAACTGAAGCTTTCTTT. Protein product: CASSSTGRTEAFF.

The DNA of the CDR3 is TGTGCCAGCAGCTCCCGGGACAGGGGAATGGTCGAGCAGTACTTC. As protein: CASSSRDRGMVEQYF. The rearrangement uses TRBV11-3 and TRBJ2-7; 10 bases match TRBD1. Germline trimming cut 4 bases from V and 6 bases from J; bases unmatched to any gene: 9. The CDR3 length is 15 residues. CDR1 is SGHNT, CDR2 YENEEA, per germline.

The CDR3 loop is CASSLGSNTEAFF. The CDR3 bases are TGCGCCAGCAGCTTGGGGTCGAACACTGAAGCTTTCTTT. The rearrangement links TRBV5-1 to TRBJ1-1; D uncertain. V was cut by 0 bases and J by 1 base, with 4 bases left in between. This CDR3 is built from 13 residues. The germline V gene encodes CDR1 SGHRS and CDR2 YFSETQ. The entire variable domain, with the rest obtained from reference TRBV5-1 and TRBJ1-1, is as follows: KAGVTQTPRYLIKTRGQQVTLSCSPISGHRSVSWYQQTPGQGLQFLFEYFSETQRNKGNFPGRFSGRQFSNSRSEMNVSTLELGDSALYLCASSLGSNTEAFFGQGTRLTVV.

The rearrangement links TRBV4-2 to TRBJ2-5; no clear D. The length of the CDR3 is 17 residues. CDR1 and CDR2 (germline): LGHNA, YNFKEQ. Trimming removed 0 bases from V and 5 bases from J, with 19 bases in between. For the CDR3, the DNA is TGTGCCAGCAGCCAAGATCTCGTGAACCCTGGAGCGGAGACCCAGTACTTC. Translation: CASSQDLVNPGAETQYF.

The rearrangement uses TRBV5-8 and TRBJ1-1; tentatively, D is TRBD1 (5 bases). With 7 bases removed from V and 1 base from J, the gap between germline ends came to 11 bases. Germline CDR1 reads SGHTS; CDR2 reads YDEGEE. This CDR3 has 13 residues. The CDR3 loop reads CASCRDPNTEAFF. CDR3 in DNA: TGTGCCAGCTGCAGGGACCCGAACACTGAAGCTTTCTTT.

A single count supports this clone. The V gene is TRBV12-3 or TRBV12-4, the J gene TRBJ1-2; D gene unclear. This CDR3 comprises 13 residues. The V and J ends lost 5 bases and 3 bases respectively, with 10 bases between them. The CDR3 sequence is CASSVLADYGYTF. The CDR3 DNA follows: TGTGCCAGCAGTGTGCTAGCAGACTATGGCTACACCTTC.

This clone was detected a few times. This sequence joins TRBV5-4 and TRBJ1-1, with TRBD1 matching over 7 bases. J lost 4 bases, V lost 4 bases, and 7 bases had no gene match. Germline V lookup: CDR1 SGHNT, CDR2 YYREEE (reference sequence). CDR3 length: 14 amino acids. This CDR3 is CASSKGAEVTEAFF. In DNA, the CDR3 is TGTGCCAGCAGCAAGGGGGCTGAGGTCACTGAAGCTTTCTTT.

The V gene is TRBV7-8, the J gene TRBJ1-2; D is unclear. V was shortened by 1 base and J by 4 bases, with 13 bases between the two germline ends. CDR1 SGHVS and CDR2 FQNEAQ come from the germline V gene. The CDR3 loop spans 15 amino acids. The CDR3 coding sequence is TGTGCCAGCAGCTTAGGAACCAGAGTTGTCTATGGCTACACCTTC. This codes for CASSLGTRVVYGYTF.

This chain joins TRBV5-1 and TRBJ2-7, with no clear D. From germline, CDR1 is SGHRS and CDR2 YFSETQ. Trimming shortened V by 4 bases and J by 4 bases, and 6 bases separated the two germline ends. This CDR3 has 11 amino acids. CDR3 amino acids: CASSDQYEQYF. Here the CDR3 DNA reads TGCGCCAGCAGCGACCAATACGAGCAGTACTTC. Supplemented by reference TRBV5-1 and TRBJ2-7, the full variable domain reads KAGVTQTPRYLIKTRGQQVTLSCSPISGHRSVSWYQQTPGQGLQFLFEYFSETQRNKGNFPGRFSGRQFSNSRSEMNVSTLELGDSALYLCASSDQYEQYFGPGTRLTVT.

This clone was detected a few times. The gene calls are TRBV7-9 and TRBJ2-2; D ambiguous. The CDR3 loop spans 11 amino acids. Trimming cost V 3 bases and J 7 bases, with 3 bases left between them. Germline V CDR1 and CDR2: SEHNR, FQNEAQ (reference sequence). The CDR3 spells CASSFDGELFF. The CDR3 coding sequence is TGTGCCAGCAGCTTCGACGGGGAGCTGTTTTTT.